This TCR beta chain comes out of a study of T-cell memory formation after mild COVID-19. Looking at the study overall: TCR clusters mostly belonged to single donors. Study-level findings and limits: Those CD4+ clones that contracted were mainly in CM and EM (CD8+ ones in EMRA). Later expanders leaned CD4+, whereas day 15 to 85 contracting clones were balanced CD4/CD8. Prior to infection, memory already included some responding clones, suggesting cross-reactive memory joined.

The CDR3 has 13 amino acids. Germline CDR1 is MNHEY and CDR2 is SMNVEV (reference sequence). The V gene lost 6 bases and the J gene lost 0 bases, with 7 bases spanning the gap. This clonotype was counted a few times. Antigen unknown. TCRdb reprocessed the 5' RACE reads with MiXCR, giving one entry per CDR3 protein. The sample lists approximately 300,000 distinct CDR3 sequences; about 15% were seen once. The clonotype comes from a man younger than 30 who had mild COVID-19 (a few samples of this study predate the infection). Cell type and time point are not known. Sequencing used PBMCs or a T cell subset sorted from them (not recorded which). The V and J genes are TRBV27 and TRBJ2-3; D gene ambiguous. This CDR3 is CASRYSSTDTQYF. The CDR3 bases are TGTGCCAGCAGGTATTCTAGCACAGATACGCAGTATTTT.